The present TCR beta chain was sequenced within a study of response to subunit inactivated influenza vaccine (dated by TCRdb to between 2017 and 2018). Study-wide context: Deep quantitative T cell receptor repertoire profiling was used in the study to track responses to a trivalent subunit inactivated influenza vaccine. Beyond this particular receptor, the publication reports: The authors proposed that each seasonal influenza vaccination may bring in only a limited number of new T cells.

The CDR3 goes from the cysteine to the phenylalanine over 12 residues. Just the 36-base CDR3 DNA is kept, in frame starting at base 1. The germline V gene (reference sequence) yields GTSNPN for CDR1 and SVGIG for CDR2. The germline ends are 9 bases apart after V is trimmed by 1 base and J by 8 bases. Receptor libraries were prepared by RT-PCR. TCRdb lists the instrument as Illumina HiSeq 2500. TCRdb reanalyzed the raw reads on its own, using fastp at Q25 for trimming and MiXCR for clone calling, and kept in-frame beta chains. A single entry per CDR3 protein holds the most common genes and DNA from its merged rows. The table for this sample lists a few hundred thousand distinct CDR3 sequences; around a fifth of them were counted only once. Of the sample, roughly 10% falls within the top ten clones. As regards this clonotype: Its antigen is not yet known. No quality values exist for individual bases; no much larger clone is one base distant.

The chain links TRBV30 with TRBJ2-1; a confident D gene designation cannot be given. This clonotype originated in a man aged 45 to 70 who received an inactivated influenza vaccine. Donor details come from another sample of the same person, matched by shared clones. Sequenced here: PBMCs from blood, sampled around 22 months after vaccination. The encoded CDR3 is CAWSDLTHEQFF. The nucleotide sequence is TGTGCCTGGAGTGATCTGACCCATGAGCAGTTCTTC.